One sample yielded the 30 T cell receptor beta chains listed below, sequenced in a study of CD8+CD57+ T cells in acquired aplastic anemia. Genomic DNA, serving as template, underwent TCR beta VDJ and CDR3 profiling. TCRdb processed the reads anew with MiXCR; each CDR3 protein has one entry. The repertoire holds tens of thousands of distinct CDR3 sequences, with less than 60% as singletons. The sample comprised sorted CD4+, CD8+, or CD8+CD57+ T cells (not recorded which) from PBMCs. The receptor source for this set is a human donor in good health, serving as a control.

The chain uses TRBV10-2 and TRBJ2-7; the match to TRBD1 covers 8 bases. J gave up 3 bases and V 9 bases, and 7 bases lay outside the gene matches. Germline CDR1 WSHSY, CDR2 SAAADI. There are 13 residues in the CDR3. The CDR3 coding sequence is TGCGCCAGTCAACAGGGGGGCCGCTACGAGCAGTACTTC. Translating gives CASQQGGRYEQYF.

This clonotype occurred a few times. V is TRBV6-1 and J is TRBJ1-5; a weak D match, TRBD1 (6 bases). V was shortened by 1 base and J by 1 base, with 8 bases between the two germline ends. Germline V gene data show CDR1 as MNHNS and CDR2 as SASEGT. The CDR3 extends over 15 amino acids. CDR3 residues: CASSEETGSNQPQHF. The CDR3 DNA is TGTGCCAGCAGTGAAGAAACAGGGAGCAATCAGCCCCAGCATTTT.

The genes are TRBV25-1 and TRBJ2-1; 10 bases agree with TRBD2. The length of the CDR3 is 18 residues. J gave up 8 bases and V 4 bases, and 17 bases lay outside the gene matches. The germline CDR1 and CDR2 sequences are MGHDK and SYGVNS. CDR3 loop: CASSALAGAWGVRHEQFF. In nucleotides, the CDR3 is TGTGCCAGCAGTGCCCTAGCGGGAGCGTGGGGGGTTAGGCATGAGCAGTTCTTC.

V is TRBV5-6 and J is TRBJ2-2, with D possibly matching TRBD1 (5 bases). Germline CDR1 is SGHDT and CDR2 is YYEEEE. CDR3 size: 14 residues. Trimming removed 7 bases from V and 1 base from J, with 11 bases in between. The CDR3 sequence: CASFSGWNTGELFF. The CDR3 DNA follows: TGTGCCAGCTTCTCAGGGTGGAACACCGGGGAGCTGTTTTTT. Based on the CDR3 plus reference TRBV5-6 and TRBJ2-2, the full variable domain is DAGVTQSPTHLIKTRGQQVTLRCSPKSGHDTVSWYQQALGQGPQFIFQYYEEEERQRGNFPDRFSGHQFPNYSSELNVNALLLGDSALYLCASFSGWNTGELFFGEGSRLTVL.

V gene TRBV7-9 combines with J gene TRBJ2-2; no clear D gene. This CDR3 has 12 residues. Germline V gene data show CDR1 as SEHNR and CDR2 as FQNEAQ (reference sequence). The V end lost 3 bases, the J end lost 8 bases, and 7 bases lay between the germline ends. CDR3 nucleotide sequence: TGTGCCAGCAGCTTTGTTACGGGGGAGCTGTTTTTT. Its translation: CASSFVTGELFF.

This clonotype was counted ten times or more. The genes are TRBV9 and TRBJ2-5; D is perhaps TRBD1 or TRBD2 (5 bases each). Trimming removed 0 bases from V and 0 bases from J, with 15 bases in between. This CDR3 is 17 amino acids long. CDR1 and CDR2 (germline): SGDLS, YYNGEE. CDR3 coding DNA: TGTGCCAGCAGCGTAGGGGGGACCCCGGCCCACCAAGAGACCCAGTACTTC. Translating it yields CASSVGGTPAHQETQYF.

This chain's CDR3 is CASSLKSNSPLHF. In DNA, the CDR3 is TGTGCCAGCAGCTTAAAAAGTAATTCACCCCTCCACTTT. The genes are TRBV7-3 and TRBJ1-6; D is unclear. CDR3 size: 13 residues. Germline CDR1 reads SGHTA; CDR2 reads FQGTGA. The V end lost 1 base, the J end lost 6 bases, and 4 bases lay between the germline ends.

This clonotype has a handful of counts. This chain uses TRBV6-1 with TRBJ2-5; D gene unclear. V lost 3 bases and J 3 bases, leaving 8 bases between the germline ends. There are 13 residues in the CDR3. The V gene's germline CDR1 is MNHNS and CDR2 SASEGT. The CDR3 protein is CASSDLFEETQYF. The CDR3 bases are TGTGCCAGCAGTGATTTATTCGAAGAGACCCAGTACTTC.

Here the CDR3 DNA reads TGCGCCAGCAGCTTGGAGGACAGCCTTTTTCCCTTACCTAACTACGAGCAGTACTTC. This sequence encodes CASSLEDSLFPLPNYEQYF. V is TRBV5-1 and J is TRBJ2-7, with D maybe TRBD1 (6 bases). The CDR3 is 19 residues long. The germline V and J ends were trimmed by 0 bases and 3 bases, with 25 bases remaining between them. CDR1 and CDR2 (germline): SGHRS, YFSETQ.

This chain uses TRBV2 with TRBJ1-5; no clear D. The CDR3 is 13 residues long. Germline-derived CDR1 and CDR2 are SNHLY and FYNNEI. V was pared by 3 bases and J by 6 bases, with 9 bases between. The CDR3 DNA is TGTGCCAGCAGTGACAGCTTTAGTCAGCCCCAGCATTTT. It translates to CASSDSFSQPQHF. The whole variable domain, remainder taken from reference TRBV2 and TRBJ1-5, is EPEVTQTPSHQVTQMGQEVILRCVPISNHLYFYWYRQILGQKVEFLVSFYNNEISEKSEIFDDQFSVERPDGSNFTLKIRSTKLEDSAMYFCASSDSFSQPQHFGDGTRLSIL.

The CDR3 spells CSVGEGDGANVLTF. CDR3 coding DNA: TGCAGCGTTGGGGAGGGGGACGGGGCCAACGTCCTGACTTTC. J is TRBJ2-6 and V is TRBV29-1, with a possible D match to TRBD2 (7 bases). Trimming removed 4 bases from V and 4 bases from J, with 11 bases in between. The CDR3 is 14 amino acids. Germline V CDR1 and CDR2: SQVTM, ANQGSEA.

This clonotype was picked up many times. The chain joins TRBV30 to TRBJ2-7, with no clear D. Germline V gene lookup returns CDR1 GTSNPN and CDR2 SVGIG (reference sequence). The CDR3 is 13 amino acids. V was pared by 2 bases and J by 5 bases, with 13 bases between. The CDR3 region has the DNA TGTGCCTGGAGTTACAACGGGCGAAACGAGCAGTACTTC. It codes for CAWSYNGRNEQYF.

The table lists this clonotype with many counts. This chain joins TRBV5-4 and TRBJ1-2; TRBD1 agrees at 7 bases. The J segment lost 6 bases and the V segment lost 7 bases, leaving 9 bases of the junction unmatched. This CDR3 spans 13 amino acids. Germline V gene sequence: CDR1 SGHNT, CDR2 YYREEE (reference sequence). The DNA for the CDR3 is TGTGCCAGCTGGGCAGGGGGAGGTGATGGCTACACCTTC. Residues: CASWAGGGDGYTF. The full variable domain, in which reference TRBV5-4 and TRBJ1-2 provide the parts outside the CDR3, is ETGVTQSPTHLIKTRGQQVTLRCSSQSGHNTVSWYQQALGQGPQFIFQYYREEENGRGNFPPRFSGLQFPNYSSELNVNALELDDSALYLCASWAGGGDGYTFGSGTRLTVV.

The chain recombines TRBV29-1 with TRBJ2-7; D gene unclear. Germline-derived CDR1 and CDR2 are SQVTM and ANQGSEA. There are 11 residues in the CDR3. V lost 6 bases, J lost 2 bases, and 8 bases lay in between. CDR3 sequence: CSVLRAYEQYF. The CDR3 DNA sequence: TGCAGCGTGCTGCGCGCCTACGAGCAGTACTTC.

The V gene is TRBV5-1, the J gene TRBJ1-6; 7 positions match TRBD1. Germline CDR1 is SGHRS and CDR2 is YFSETQ. The CDR3 consists of 15 residues. With V trimmed by 0 bases and J by 6 bases, 3 bases remained unmatched. The CDR3 DNA reads as TGCGCCAGCAGCTTGGCCCCAGGGGGTAATTCACCCCTCCACTTT. As protein: CASSLAPGGNSPLHF.

There are a few counts of this clonotype. The V gene is TRBV10-3, the J gene TRBJ1-6; 8 positions agree with TRBD1. CDR3 length equals 14 residues. Germline V gene sequence: CDR1 ENHRY, CDR2 SYGVKD. Trimming at V came to 4 bases and at J to 7 bases, leaving 3 bases not matched to a gene. This CDR3 is CAISGAGGNSPLHF. CDR3 coding DNA: TGTGCCATCAGTGGGGCAGGGGGCAATTCACCCCTCCACTTT.

This clonotype came up many times. The V and J genes are TRBV29-1 and TRBJ2-1; D possibly corresponds to TRBD2 (6 bases). The CDR3 has 14 amino acids. The germline CDR1 and CDR2 sequences are SQVTM and ANQGSEA. The V and J ends lost 3 bases and 6 bases respectively, with 15 bases between them. DNA of the CDR3: TGCAGCGTTGATGGGGACGGGAGACTCAATGAGCAGTTCTTC. This translates into CSVDGDGRLNEQFF.

A note on this clonotype: It may be a read error: a sequence one base away is much more abundant. The V gene is TRBV9, the J gene TRBJ1-1; a possible D gene is TRBD1 (5 bases). The CDR3 contains 15 residues. Germline lookup yields CDR1 SGDLS and CDR2 YYNGEE. The CDR3 spells CASSPSTAVNTGAFF. The CDR3 DNA follows: TGTGCCAGCAGCCCATCGACAGCGGTGAACACTGGAGCTTTCTTT.

With regard to this clonotype: This is likely a read error, given that the CDR3 carries no conserved phenylalanine or tryptophan at its end. The DNA is omitted, as the CDR3 cannot be located on it reliably, and the CDR3 follows TCRdb's listing. V is TRBV24-1 and J is TRBJ1-5; the table's D call TRBD1 went unverified against the DNA. CDR1 is KGHDR and CDR2 is SFDVKD in the germline V gene. The CDR3 is 14 amino acids long, termini counted. CDR3: CATSQTGSNQPQHL.

About this clonotype: With a much larger clone just one base away, this may be a read error. The chain is built from TRBV9 and TRBJ2-1; D unclear. Germline values: CDR1 SGDLS, CDR2 YYNGEE. The CDR3 totals 15 residues. V was pared by 3 bases and J by 3 bases, with 13 bases between. The CDR3 DNA follows: TGTGCCAGCAGCGACCCTCTAGTGGGCTACAATGAGCAGTTCTTC. Amino acid sequence: CASSDPLVGYNEQFF.

The CDR3 spells CASSESGQGTTGELFF. The CDR3 coding sequence is TGCGCCAGCAGTGAGTCGGGACAGGGGACCACCGGGGAGCTGTTTTTT. This chain uses TRBV10-2 with TRBJ2-2, with 10 positions matching TRBD1. The CDR3 contains 16 residues. CDR1 WSHSY and CDR2 SAAADI come from the germline V gene. V lost 0 bases to trimming and J lost 4 bases; unmatched junction nucleotides: 2.

The chain uses TRBV10-1 and TRBJ2-5; 8 nucleotides align to TRBD2. Germline V gene lookup returns CDR1 WNHNN and CDR2 SYGVQD (reference sequence). The length of the CDR3 is 14 residues. V trimming: 10 bases; J trimming: 5 bases; junction bases outside the gene matches: 12. The DNA of the CDR3 is TGCGCCATTCCCCGTGCTAGCGGGTACGAGACCCAGTACTTC. Amino acids: CAIPRASGYETQYF.

This chain joins TRBV10-3 and TRBJ1-6; D perhaps matches TRBD1 (5 bases). CDR1 ENHRY and CDR2 SYGVKD come from the germline V gene. Trimming shortened V by 4 bases and J by 7 bases, and 11 bases separated the two germline ends. This CDR3 comprises 14 residues. In DNA, the CDR3 is TGTGCCATCAGTGTGGACAAGGGCAATTCACCCCTCCACTTT. It specifies CAISVDKGNSPLHF.

CDR3 protein: CASSLEEMNTEAFF. The CDR3 DNA reads as TGTGCCAGCAGCTTAGAGGAGATGAACACTGAAGCTTTCTTT. The chain employs TRBV7-2 and TRBJ1-1; no firm D call. Trimming removed 1 base from V and 0 bases from J, with 6 bases in between. Germline assignment: CDR1 SGHTA and CDR2 FQGNSA. This CDR3 spans 14 amino acids.

The V gene is TRBV11-1, the J gene TRBJ2-7, with 12 bases that match TRBD2. The CDR3 sequence is 16 residues long. Germline CDR1 and CDR2: SGHAT and FQDESV (reference sequence). V trimming: 5 bases; J trimming: 0 bases; junction bases outside the gene matches: 5. CDR3 in amino acids: CASSTPGLAGSYEQYF. The CDR3 nucleotides read TGTGCCAGCAGCACACCGGGACTAGCGGGCTCCTACGAGCAGTACTTC.

This chain uses TRBV7-2 with TRBJ2-7; D is possibly TRBD2 (6 bases). Trimming stripped 0 bases from V and 2 bases from J, with 11 bases between. The CDR3 covers 15 residues. The V gene's germline CDR1 is SGHTA and CDR2 FQGNSA. The CDR3 loop reads CASSLAGGDPYEQYF. CDR3 sequence (DNA): TGTGCCAGCAGCTTAGCCGGGGGAGATCCCTACGAGCAGTACTTC. Together with reference TRBV7-2 and TRBJ2-7, the CDR3 gives the full variable domain: GAGVSQSPSNKVTEKGKDVELRCDPISGHTALYWYRQSLGQGLEFLIYFQGNSAPDKSGLPSDRFSAERTGGSVSTLTIQRTQQEDSAVYLCASSLAGGDPYEQYFGPGTRLTVT.

Concerning this clonotype: It may be a read error: a sequence one base away is much more abundant. V and J are TRBV6-5 and TRBJ2-7, with D perhaps TRBD2 (5 bases). Germline assignment: CDR1 MNHEY and CDR2 SVGAGI. The CDR3 is made up of 14 amino acids. Between the trimmed V and J ends, which lost 2 bases and 6 bases, there was a span of 14 bases. This CDR3 is CASSYDETTGEQYF. In DNA, the CDR3 is TGTGCCAGCAGTTACGACGAGACTACGGGCGAGCAGTACTTC.

This clonotype appeared many times. The rearrangement uses TRBV12-3 or TRBV12-4 and TRBJ2-5; 11 bases align to TRBD2. J was trimmed by 3 bases and V by 5 bases; bases with no gene match: 8. The CDR3 has 16 amino acids. The CDR3 DNA reads as TGTGCCAGCAGTCCACTAGCGGGGGTGGCTGAAGAGACCCAGTACTTC. The encoded protein is CASSPLAGVAEETQYF.

Regarding this clonotype: Sequence at one end of the junction differs from germline and may be a read error. V and J are TRBV19 and TRBJ2-2, with TRBD2 identical over 7 bases. The CDR3 runs 14 residues. The germline CDR1 and CDR2 sequences are LNHDA and SQIVND (reference sequence). The CDR3 nucleotides read TGTGCCAGTAGTATGTGGCGGGCGGCGGGGGAGCTGTCTTTT. Protein product: CASSMWRAAGELSF.

This clonotype was detected ten times or more. V and J are TRBV7-9 and TRBJ2-1, with D possibly called TRBD1 or TRBD2 (5 bases each). CDR3 size: 15 residues. The V and J ends lost 5 bases and 0 bases respectively, with 11 bases between them. Germline CDR1 SEHNR, CDR2 FQNEAQ (reference sequence). Here the CDR3 reads CASSRDASSYNEQFF. CDR3 bases: TGTGCCAGCAGCAGGGACGCGAGCTCCTACAATGAGCAGTTCTTC.